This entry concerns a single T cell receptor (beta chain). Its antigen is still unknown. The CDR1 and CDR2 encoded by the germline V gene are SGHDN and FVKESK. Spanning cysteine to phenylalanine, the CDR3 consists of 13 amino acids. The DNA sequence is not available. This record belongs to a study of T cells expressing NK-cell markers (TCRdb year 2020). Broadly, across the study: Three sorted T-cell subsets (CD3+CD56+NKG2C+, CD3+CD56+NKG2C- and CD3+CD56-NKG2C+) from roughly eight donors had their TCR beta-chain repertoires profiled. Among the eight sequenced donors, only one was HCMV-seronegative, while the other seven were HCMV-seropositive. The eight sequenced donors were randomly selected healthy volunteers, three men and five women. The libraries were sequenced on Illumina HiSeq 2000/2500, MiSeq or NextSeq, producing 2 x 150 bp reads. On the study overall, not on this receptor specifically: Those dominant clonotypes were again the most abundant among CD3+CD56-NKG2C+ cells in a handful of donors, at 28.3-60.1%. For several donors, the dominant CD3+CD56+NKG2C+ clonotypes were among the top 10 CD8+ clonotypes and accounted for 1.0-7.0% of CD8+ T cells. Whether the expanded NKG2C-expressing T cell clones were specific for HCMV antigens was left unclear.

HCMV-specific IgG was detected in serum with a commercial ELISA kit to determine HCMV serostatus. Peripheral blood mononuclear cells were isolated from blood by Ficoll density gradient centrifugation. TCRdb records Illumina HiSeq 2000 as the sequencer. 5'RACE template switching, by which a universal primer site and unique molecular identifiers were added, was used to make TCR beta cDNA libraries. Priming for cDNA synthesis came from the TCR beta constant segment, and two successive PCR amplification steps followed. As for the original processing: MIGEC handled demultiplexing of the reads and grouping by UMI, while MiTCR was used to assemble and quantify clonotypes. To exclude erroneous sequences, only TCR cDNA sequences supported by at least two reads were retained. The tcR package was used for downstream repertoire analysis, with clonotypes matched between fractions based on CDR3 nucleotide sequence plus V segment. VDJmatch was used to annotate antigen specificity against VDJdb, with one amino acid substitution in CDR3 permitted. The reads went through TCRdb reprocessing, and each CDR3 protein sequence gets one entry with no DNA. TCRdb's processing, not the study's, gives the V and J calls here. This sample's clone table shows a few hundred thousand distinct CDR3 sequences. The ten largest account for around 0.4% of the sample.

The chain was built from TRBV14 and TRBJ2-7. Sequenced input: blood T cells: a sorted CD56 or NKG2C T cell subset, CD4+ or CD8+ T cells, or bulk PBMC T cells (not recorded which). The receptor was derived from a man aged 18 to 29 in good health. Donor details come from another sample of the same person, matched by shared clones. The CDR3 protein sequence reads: CASSPHTSYEQYF.